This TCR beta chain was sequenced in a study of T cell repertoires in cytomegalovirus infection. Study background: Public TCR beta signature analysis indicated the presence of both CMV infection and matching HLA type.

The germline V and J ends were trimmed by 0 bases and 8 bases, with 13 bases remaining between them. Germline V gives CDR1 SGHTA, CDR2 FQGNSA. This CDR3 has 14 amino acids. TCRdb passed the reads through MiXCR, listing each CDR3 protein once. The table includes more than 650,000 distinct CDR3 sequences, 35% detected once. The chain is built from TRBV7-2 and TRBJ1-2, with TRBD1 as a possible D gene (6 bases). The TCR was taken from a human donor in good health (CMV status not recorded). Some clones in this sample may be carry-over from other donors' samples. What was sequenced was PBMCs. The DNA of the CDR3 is TGTGCCAGCAGCTTAGCGCTAACGGGGGCAGGCTACACCTTC. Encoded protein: CASSLALTGAGYTF.